This TCR beta chain was recorded in a study of cytomegalovirus exposure and HLA in healthy donors. This CDR3 region has 18 residues. CDR1 and CDR2 (germline): MDHEN, SYDVKM. With V trimmed by 3 bases and J by 0 bases, 11 bases remained unmatched. The PCR was carried out with 60 Vbeta primers and 13 Jbeta primers. Repertoires were generated with immunoSEQ multiplex PCR, while TCRdb's copy carries only in-frame clones and drops some. The data show over 150,000 clones, approximately 73% seen once. The rearrangement uses TRBV28 and TRBJ2-3; 8 bases are a match to TRBD2. The TCR sequence derives from a woman under 30 in good health and CMV-seropositive. The sequencing input was PBMCs. In DNA, the CDR3 is TGTGCCAGCAGTTTGGGAGCGGGGGCTGGCGTGAGCACAGATACGCAGTATTTT. It yields the protein CASSLGAGAGVSTDTQYF.